The clone carrying this T cell receptor beta chain showed up many times. The data originate from a study of T cell responses to AZD1222 COVID-19 vaccine. Per germline, CDR1 SGHTA and CDR2 FQGNSA. This CDR3 has 13 amino acids. Trimming removed 4 bases from V and 5 bases from J, with 9 bases in between. This table comes from immunoSEQ multiplex PCR, and its TCRdb copy is limited to in-frame clones, with some not included. The sample has about 75,000 clones, about nine tenths seen once; the top ten hold roughly 18%. This sample comprised peripheral blood, obtained 28 days after the second AZD1222 dose. This clonotype originated in an adult who received the AZD1222 COVID-19 vaccine. The chain combines TRBV7-2 with TRBJ1-5, with D tentatively TRBD1 (6 bases). CDR3 in amino acids: CASSSNRDQPQHF. In DNA, the CDR3 is TGTGCCAGCAGCTCCAACAGGGATCAGCCCCAGCATTTT.